The present T cell receptor (beta chain) was sequenced within a study of OX40 agonist ivuxolimab in advanced cancers. Findings and caveats of the study: Averaging showed that CD8+ T cells had more expanded clones than CD4+ did. The antigen specificity of the peripheral T cells (those that were expanded) was not determined.

Germline V gene sequence: CDR1 SGHDT, CDR2 YYEEEE. CDR3 length: 16 amino acids. After removal of 1 base from V and 2 bases from J, the junction contained 8 bases not matched to a gene. Exclusion of a patient followed from autoimmune disease history or systemic immunosuppression. Concerning this clone: Its target is unknown.

Repertoires were generated with immunoSEQ multiplex PCR, while TCRdb's copy carries only in-frame clones and drops some. Here the sample spans some 80,000 clones, just under 85% being singletons. This chain joins TRBV5-6 and TRBJ2-5, with 7 bases identical to TRBD2. The sequenced sample was CD4+ or CD8+ T cells sorted from blood, obtained in a trial of the OX40 agonist ivuxolimab. The source is an adult with an advanced solid tumor such as melanoma, head and neck, liver or kidney cancer. The CDR3 sequence is CASSLPGASGQETQYF. The CDR3 DNA sequence: TGTGCCAGCAGCTTGCCCGGGGCTAGCGGACAAGAGACCCAGTACTTC.